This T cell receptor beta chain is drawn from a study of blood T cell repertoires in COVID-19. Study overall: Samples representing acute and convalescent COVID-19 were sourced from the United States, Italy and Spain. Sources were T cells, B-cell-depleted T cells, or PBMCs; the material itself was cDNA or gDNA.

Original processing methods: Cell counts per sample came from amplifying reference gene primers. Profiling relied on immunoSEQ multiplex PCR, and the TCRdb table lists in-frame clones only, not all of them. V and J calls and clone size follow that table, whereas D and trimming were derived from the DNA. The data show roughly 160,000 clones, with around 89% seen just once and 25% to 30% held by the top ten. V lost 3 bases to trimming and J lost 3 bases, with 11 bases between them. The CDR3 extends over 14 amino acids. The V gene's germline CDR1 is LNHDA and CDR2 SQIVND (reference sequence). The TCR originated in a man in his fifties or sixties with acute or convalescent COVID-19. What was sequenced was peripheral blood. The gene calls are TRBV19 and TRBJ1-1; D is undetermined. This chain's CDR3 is CASSIGSLYTEAFF. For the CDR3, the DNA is TGTGCCAGTAGTATTGGGAGCCTCTACACTGAAGCTTTCTTT.